The next 24 T cell receptor beta chains were all read from a single sample in a study of CD8+ T cells in alopecia areata. RNA, once extracted, was reverse transcribed into cDNA for use as the sequencing template. Produced via immunoSEQ multiplex PCR; TCRdb's table is partial and in-frame only. In the table there are over 90,000 clones, around 59% of which are singletons. The sample taken for sequencing was CD4+ T cells sorted from blood. These receptors were taken from a human donor in good health.

The chain joins TRBV30 to TRBJ2-5; D remains unclear. Germline V lookup: CDR1 GTSNPN, CDR2 SVGIG (reference sequence). This CDR3 has 15 amino acids. With 0 bases removed from V and 0 bases from J, the gap between germline ends came to 11 bases. DNA for the CDR3: TGTGCCTGGAGTGTACCCTGGCGGTACCAAGAGACCCAGTACTTC. This encodes CAWSVPWRYQETQYF.

The V call is TRBV5-1, the J call TRBJ1-2; 8 bases are shared with TRBD1. Germline CDR1 reads SGHRS; CDR2 reads YFSETQ. This CDR3 comprises 14 residues. After removal of 5 bases from V and 5 bases from J, the junction contained 8 bases not matched to a gene. Here the CDR3 reads CASSDGTGPYGYTF. The CDR3 nucleotides read TGCGCCAGCAGTGACGGGACAGGTCCGTATGGCTACACCTTC.

The chain links TRBV30 to TRBJ2-3; D remains unclear. V was trimmed by 2 bases and J by 0 bases, leaving 6 bases between them. The CDR3 has 13 residues. Germline assignment: CDR1 GTSNPN and CDR2 SVGIG (reference sequence). The CDR3 nucleotides read TGTGCCTGGAGTCTCGGCAGCACAGATACGCAGTATTTT. It encodes CAWSLGSTDTQYF.

A single count supports this clone. The chain has TRBV29-1 and TRBJ2-5; D might be TRBD1 or TRBD2, each matching 5 bases. Trimming left V 7 bases short and J 5 bases short, with 14 bases between. Germline V gene lookup returns CDR1 SQVTM and CDR2 ANQGSEA. The CDR3 loop spans 12 amino acids. The CDR3, as DNA: TGCAGCGCCGCCGGGGCCGGGGAGACCCAGTACTTC. Residues: CSAAGAGETQYF.

The V call is TRBV15, the J call TRBJ1-2, with 8 bases identical to TRBD1. The CDR3 is 15 residues long. The germline V gene has CDR1 LNHNV and CDR2 YYDKDF (reference sequence). Trimming at V came to 3 bases and at J to 2 bases, leaving 5 bases not matched to a gene. CDR3 in DNA: TGTGCCACCAGCAGCACCAGGGGGCGAAACTATGGCTACACCTTC. This sequence encodes CATSSTRGRNYGYTF.

This clone has only a few counts. The chain is built from TRBV4-1 and TRBJ2-2; 8 bases fit TRBD1. Germline values: CDR1 MGHRA, CDR2 YSYEKL. V lost 4 bases, J lost 2 bases, and 6 bases stayed unmatched. The CDR3 is made up of 16 amino acids. For the CDR3, the DNA is TGCGCCAGCAGCCTTGGGACAGGCGGTAACACCGGGGAGCTGTTTTTT. Encoded protein: CASSLGTGGNTGELFF.

This sequence joins TRBV7-2 and TRBJ2-7; tentative D call: TRBD1 (7 bases). The CDR3 contains 14 residues. Trimming removed 5 bases at V and 2 bases at J, with 13 bases between. Germline values: CDR1 SGHTA, CDR2 FQGNSA. The CDR3 reads CASSGSGGTYEQYF. CDR3 DNA sequence: TGTGCCAGCAGCGGGTCAGGGGGGACCTACGAGCAGTACTTC.

This clone has a handful of counts. V and J are TRBV29-1 and TRBJ2-5, with D perhaps matching TRBD1 (5 bases). The CDR3 length is 13 residues. Germline V gene data show CDR1 as SQVTM and CDR2 as ANQGSEA. V was clipped by 4 bases and J by 5 bases, with 14 bases between them. The CDR3 DNA follows: TGCAGCGTTGGCAGGGATGGTGGGGAGACCCAGTACTTC. Translated, it gives CSVGRDGGETQYF.

The genes are TRBV30 and TRBJ2-1, with D possibly matching TRBD2 (5 bases). Germline V gene sequence: CDR1 GTSNPN, CDR2 SVGIG (reference sequence). Trimming cost V 5 bases and J 9 bases, with 26 bases left between them. The CDR3 contains 16 residues. This CDR3 reads CAWSYNLLRAEGEQFF. The CDR3 nucleotides are TGTGCCTGGTCCTACAACCTCCTGAGGGCCGAGGGTGAGCAGTTCTTC.

The chain is built from TRBV6-1 and TRBJ1-2; TRBD1 matches at 8 bases. Trimming removed 0 bases from V and 6 bases from J; junction bases left unmatched: 6. Per the germline V gene, CDR1 is MNHNS and CDR2 is SASEGT. The CDR3 sequence is 15 residues long. CDR3 in DNA: TGTGCCAGCAGTGAAGCTACAGGGGGAGGAAATGGCTACACCTTC. This codes for CASSEATGGGNGYTF.

This clone was counted once. The rearrangement uses TRBV7-2 and TRBJ2-5; 9 bases align to TRBD2. The CDR3 length is 15 residues. Germline CDR1 reads SGHTA; CDR2 reads FQGNSA. Trimming cost V 4 bases and J 4 bases; bases outside gene matches: 7. CDR3 in DNA: TGTGCCAGCAGCTCGAGCGGGGGGATGAGAGAGACCCAGTACTTC. Translated, it gives CASSSSGGMRETQYF.

This clone was picked up many times. V gene TRBV7-9 combines with J gene TRBJ2-4; possible D gene TRBD2, 5 bases. V lost 2 bases and J 0 bases, leaving 8 bases between the germline ends. CDR1 is SEHNR, CDR2 FQNEAQ, per germline (reference sequence). CDR3 size: 15 residues. CDR3 DNA sequence: TGTGCCAGCAGCTTACCCGCGGGAGCCAAAAACATTCAGTACTTC. Translating gives CASSLPAGAKNIQYF.

This clone was seen a single time. The rearrangement uses TRBV29-1 and TRBJ2-3; tentative D call: TRBD2 (7 bases). This CDR3 has 15 amino acids. Germline CDR1 SQVTM, CDR2 ANQGSEA. V was clipped by 2 bases and J by 2 bases, with 14 bases between them. Written as DNA, the CDR3 is TGCAGCGTTGAATCTCCGGGGGGCCTCACAGATACGCAGTATTTT. Encoded protein: CSVESPGGLTDTQYF.

V and J are TRBV30 and TRBJ1-5; TRBD1 might be the D (5 bases). Per germline, CDR1 GTSNPN and CDR2 SVGIG (reference sequence). CDR3 size: 14 residues. V was shortened by 3 bases and J by 4 bases, with 13 bases between the two germline ends. The CDR3 region has the DNA TGTGCCTGGAGAGGTCAGGGAGCTAATCAGCCCCAGCATTTT. Translating it yields CAWRGQGANQPQHF.

This sequence joins TRBV29-1 and TRBJ2-7, with TRBD1 matching over 9 bases. The CDR3 is 13 amino acids. With 5 bases clipped from V and 4 bases from J, the junction kept 6 bases outside the gene matches. CDR1 and CDR2 from the germline V gene are SQVTM and ANQGSEA. Written as DNA, the CDR3 is TGCAGCGTTCGGACAGGGGAGGGTTACGAGCAGTACTTC. This encodes CSVRTGEGYEQYF.

The genes are TRBV5-4 and TRBJ1-2; perhaps TRBD1 as D (6 bases). This CDR3 region has 15 residues. Per germline, CDR1 SGHNT and CDR2 YYREEE (reference sequence). The V end was cut by 3 bases, the J end by 8 bases, with 20 bases between. The CDR3 protein is CASSWAGQPSGGYTF. The CDR3 nucleotides read TGTGCCAGCAGCTGGGCCGGACAGCCCTCGGGGGGCTACACCTTC.

This clone was counted only a few times. The chain employs TRBV29-1 and TRBJ1-1, with a tentative D call TRBD1 (6 bases). CDR1 is SQVTM and CDR2 is ANQGSEA in the germline V gene. The CDR3 totals 13 residues. Trimming stripped 4 bases from V and 7 bases from J, with 16 bases between. CDR3 sequence reads: CSVAGTLQGEAFF. The CDR3 DNA reads TGCAGCGTTGCCGGGACACTACAGGGTGAAGCTTTCTTT.

The V gene is TRBV4-3, the J gene TRBJ2-2; possible D gene TRBD1, 5 bases. Trimming shortened V by 6 bases and J by 2 bases, and 10 bases separated the two germline ends. This CDR3 is built from 14 residues. Germline V lookup: CDR1 LGHNA, CDR2 YSLEER. CDR3 sequence reads: CASRAGINTGELFF. The CDR3 bases are TGCGCCAGCAGGGCAGGGATTAACACCGGGGAGCTGTTTTTT.

The V call is TRBV9, the J call TRBJ1-1; weak D call: TRBD1 (6 bases). Trimming took 0 bases from V and 0 from J, leaving 12 bases between them. CDR3 size: 16 residues. Looked up from germline, CDR1 is SGDLS and CDR2 is YYNGEE. This chain's CDR3 is CASSVALKGVNTEAFF. DNA for the CDR3: TGTGCCAGCAGCGTAGCTTTGAAGGGGGTGAACACTGAAGCTTTCTTT.

This rearrangement joins TRBV2 to TRBJ2-1; no clear D gene. Trimming removed 7 bases from V and 2 bases from J, with 9 bases in between. Germline V gives CDR1 SNHLY, CDR2 FYNNEI. This CDR3 is 13 amino acids long. CDR3 protein: CASKQDTYNEQFF. For the CDR3, the DNA is TGTGCCAGCAAACAAGATACCTACAATGAGCAGTTCTTC.

This chain links TRBV29-1 with TRBJ2-3; weak D call: TRBD1 (5 bases). The CDR3 is 13 residues long. Trimming cost V 4 bases and J 2 bases, with 10 bases left between them. CDR1 and CDR2 (germline): SQVTM, ANQGSEA. The CDR3 loop reads CSVGTLNTDTQYF. The CDR3, as DNA: TGCAGCGTTGGGACACTGAACACAGATACGCAGTATTTT.

V is TRBV30 and J is TRBJ2-5; TRBD1 might be the D (5 bases). Germline V CDR1 and CDR2: GTSNPN, SVGIG (reference sequence). With 2 bases removed from V and 2 bases from J, the gap between germline ends came to 12 bases. This CDR3 is 14 amino acids long. CDR3 in DNA: TGTGCCTGGAGTAGCTCAGGGATTCAAGAGACCCAGTACTTC. It translates to CAWSSSGIQETQYF.

The chain is built from TRBV7-2 and TRBJ2-7, with D unclear. The CDR3 is made up of 13 amino acids. V lost 8 bases, J lost 2 bases, and 13 bases lay in between. Germline CDR1 reads SGHTA; CDR2 reads FQGNSA. CDR3 region: CASGKSGPYEQYF. CDR3 DNA sequence: TGTGCCAGCGGCAAATCGGGTCCCTACGAGCAGTACTTC.

The rearrangement links TRBV2 to TRBJ1-2; D is perhaps TRBD1 (5 bases). The CDR3 extends over 13 amino acids. The germline V gene has CDR1 SNHLY and CDR2 FYNNEI. The ends were cut back, 6 bases at V and 4 bases at J, with 12 bases in the middle. The CDR3 DNA reads TGTGCCAGCAGACCCAGGGTCCGCTATGGCTACACCTTC. Amino acids: CASRPRVRYGYTF. The whole variable domain, filled in from reference TRBV2 and TRBJ1-2, reads EPEVTQTPSHQVTQMGQEVILRCVPISNHLYFYWYRQILGQKVEFLVSFYNNEISEKSEIFDDQFSVERPDGSNFTLKIRSTKLEDSAMYFCASRPRVRYGYTFGSGTRLTVV.